This is a list of T cell receptor beta chains from one sample in a study of shared clonotypes between healthy human individuals. TCRdb's copy holds only in-frame clones and misses some; the assay was immunoSEQ multiplex PCR. The sample consists of about 1.5 million clones, approximately 97% of them appearing once. What was sequenced was naive CD4+ T cells sorted from blood. These receptors came from a man aged 25-40 years in good health. Each CDR3 is given with its conserved first and last residue. Each record gives: CDR3 DNA, CDR3 protein, clone size, CDR3 length, V gene, D gene, J gene. The D gene is left open where the match is weak. Not all rows give a size; the values are once, few, many and, for expanded clones, a class.

CDR3nt: TGTGCCAGCAGTTTTGAGAACACCCAAGAGACCCAGTACTTC
CDR3aa: CASSFENTQETQYF
abundance: .
len: 14
v_gene: TRBV28
d_gene: .
j_gene: TRBJ2-5

CDR3nt: TGTGCCTGGAGGGGAGTAGTCCCCGGGGAGCTGTTTTTT
CDR3aa: CAWRGVVPGELFF
abundance: .
len: 13
v_gene: TRBV30
d_gene: .
j_gene: TRBJ2-2

CDR3nt: TGTGCCTGGAGTGTAAAGGGGACCATGCAAGCTTTCTTT
CDR3aa: CAWSVKGTMQAFF
abundance: .
len: 13
v_gene: TRBV30
d_gene: .
j_gene: TRBJ1-1

CDR3nt: TGTGCCAGCAGCCCGAGCGGGAGGCCCCAGGATGAGCAGTTCTTC
CDR3aa: CASSPSGRPQDEQFF
abundance: .
len: 15
v_gene: TRBV9
d_gene: TRBD2
j_gene: TRBJ2-1

CDR3nt: TGTGCCAGCAGCTCCGCACGAGGGAGCTCCGATACGCAGTATTTT
CDR3aa: CASSSARGSSDTQYF
abundance: .
len: 15
v_gene: TRBV11-2
d_gene: .
j_gene: TRBJ2-3

CDR3nt: TGTGCCAGCAGTTACTCGACTCAGGGCAATGAGCAGTTCTTC
CDR3aa: CASSYSTQGNEQFF
abundance: .
len: 14
v_gene: TRBV6-6
d_gene: .
j_gene: TRBJ2-1

CDR3nt: TGTGCCAGCTTAGGGGGGACCCAGTACTTC
CDR3aa: CASLGGTQYF
abundance: .
len: 10
v_gene: TRBV2
d_gene: .
j_gene: TRBJ2-5

CDR3nt: TGTGCCAGCAGCTTGCGGGGAGGAGGAAACACCATATATTTT
CDR3aa: CASSLRGGGNTIYF
abundance: .
len: 14
v_gene: TRBV5-6
d_gene: .
j_gene: TRBJ1-3

CDR3nt: TGTGCCAGCAGTGTTATCCTAGCGGGAGATACGCAGTATTTT
CDR3aa: CASSVILAGDTQYF
abundance: .
len: 14
v_gene: TRBV2
d_gene: TRBD2
j_gene: TRBJ2-3

CDR3nt: TGTGCCAGCAGCCAAACTAGCGGGAGGAAAAACGAGCAGTACTTC
CDR3aa: CASSQTSGRKNEQYF
abundance: .
len: 15
v_gene: TRBV7-9
d_gene: TRBD2
j_gene: TRBJ2-7

CDR3nt: TGTGCCAGCACCCCGAGGGCCCCAGATACGCAGTATTTT
CDR3aa: CASTPRAPDTQYF
abundance: .
len: 13
v_gene: TRBV6-6
d_gene: .
j_gene: TRBJ2-3

CDR3nt: TGCGCCAGCAGCTCATCCCTTAGCGGGGTCCCCTACGAGCAGTACTTC
CDR3aa: CASSSSLSGVPYEQYF
abundance: .
len: 16
v_gene: TRBV5-1
d_gene: TRBD2
j_gene: TRBJ2-7

CDR3nt: TGTGCCAGCAGTGAACCAGTGCTGGGACAGATCGACATTCAGTACTTC
CDR3aa: CASSEPVLGQIDIQYF
abundance: .
len: 16
v_gene: TRBV2
d_gene: TRBD1
j_gene: TRBJ2-4

CDR3nt: TGCGCCAGCAGCTTGATCGTGACAGGGGATTACAATGAGCAGTTCTTC
CDR3aa: CASSLIVTGDYNEQFF
abundance: once
len: 16
v_gene: TRBV5-1
d_gene: TRBD1
j_gene: TRBJ2-1

CDR3nt: TGTGCTAGCGGGTCGTACCAAGAGACCCAGTACTTC
CDR3aa: CASGSYQETQYF
abundance: .
len: 12
v_gene: TRBV7-7
d_gene: TRBD2
j_gene: TRBJ2-5

CDR3nt: TGCGCCAGCAGCCAAGAGGGGGATCAGCCCCAGCATTTT
CDR3aa: CASSQEGDQPQHF
abundance: .
len: 13
v_gene: TRBV4-1
d_gene: .
j_gene: TRBJ1-5

CDR3nt: TGTGCCAGCAGTGAAAATCGGGACGGCGAGTGGTATAGCAATCAGCCCCAGCATTTT
CDR3aa: CASSENRDGEWYSNQPQHF
abundance: .
len: 19
v_gene: TRBV6-1
d_gene: .
j_gene: TRBJ1-5

CDR3nt: TGTGCCTACCCAGGACAAAACTATGGCTACACCTTC
CDR3aa: CAYPGQNYGYTF
abundance: .
len: 12
v_gene: TRBV30
d_gene: .
j_gene: TRBJ1-2